The following is a TCR beta chain sequence with its context. CDR1 and CDR2 (germline): LGHNA, YSLEER. The V and J ends lost 0 bases and 0 bases respectively, with 15 bases between them. This CDR3 spans 19 amino acids. The source of the sample is a study of T cell changes during pregnancy in multiple sclerosis. Produced via immunoSEQ multiplex PCR; TCRdb's table is partial and in-frame only. The sample records 45,000 to 50,000 clones, roughly 92% being singletons. The receptor comes from a female donor in good health, enrolled as a control in a pregnancy study. V is TRBV4-3 and J is TRBJ2-6, with TRBD2 as a possible D gene (5 bases). Sequenced material: CD4+ T cells from peripheral blood mononuclear cells, taken in the second trimester of pregnancy. The CDR3 loop is CASSQDLAGIISGANVLTF. DNA for the CDR3: TGCGCCAGCAGCCAAGATCTTGCCGGGATTATCTCTGGGGCCAACGTCCTGACTTTC.